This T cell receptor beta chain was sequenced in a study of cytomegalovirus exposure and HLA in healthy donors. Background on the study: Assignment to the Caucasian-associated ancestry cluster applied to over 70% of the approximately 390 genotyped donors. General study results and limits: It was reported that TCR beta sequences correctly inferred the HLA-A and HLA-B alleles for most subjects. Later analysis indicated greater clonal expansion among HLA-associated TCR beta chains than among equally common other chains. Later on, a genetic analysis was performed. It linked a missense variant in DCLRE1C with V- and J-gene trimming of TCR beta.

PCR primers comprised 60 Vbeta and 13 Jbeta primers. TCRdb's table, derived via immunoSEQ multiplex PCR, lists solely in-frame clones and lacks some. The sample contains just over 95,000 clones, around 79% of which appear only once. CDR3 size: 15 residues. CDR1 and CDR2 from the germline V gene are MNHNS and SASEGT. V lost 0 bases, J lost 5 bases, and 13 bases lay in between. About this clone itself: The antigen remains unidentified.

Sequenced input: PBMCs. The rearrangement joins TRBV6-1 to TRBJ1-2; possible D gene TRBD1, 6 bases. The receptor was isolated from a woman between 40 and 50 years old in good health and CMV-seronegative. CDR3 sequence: CASSEAQGGGYGYTF. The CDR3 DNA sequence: TGTGCCAGCAGTGAAGCGCAAGGGGGGGGGTATGGCTACACCTTC.